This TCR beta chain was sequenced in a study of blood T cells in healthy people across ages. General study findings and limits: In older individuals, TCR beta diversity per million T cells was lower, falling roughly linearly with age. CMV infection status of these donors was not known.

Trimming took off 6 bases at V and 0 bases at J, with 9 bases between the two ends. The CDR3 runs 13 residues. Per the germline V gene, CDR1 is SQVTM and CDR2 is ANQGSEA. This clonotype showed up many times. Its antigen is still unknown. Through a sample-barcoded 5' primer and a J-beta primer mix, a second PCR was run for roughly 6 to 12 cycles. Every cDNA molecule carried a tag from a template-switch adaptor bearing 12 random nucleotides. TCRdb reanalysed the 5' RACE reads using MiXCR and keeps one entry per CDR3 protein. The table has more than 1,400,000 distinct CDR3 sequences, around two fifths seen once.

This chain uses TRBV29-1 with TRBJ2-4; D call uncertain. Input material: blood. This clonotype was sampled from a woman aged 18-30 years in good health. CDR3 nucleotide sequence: TGCAGCGTCCTTGGTGCAGCCAAAAACATTCAGTACTTC. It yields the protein CSVLGAAKNIQYF.